Shown below are 17 T cell receptor beta chains from a single sample sequenced in a study. TCRdb re-called the 5' RACE reads through MiXCR, storing one row per CDR3 protein. The sample contains 20,000 to 25,000 distinct CDR3 sequences, about 29% of which appear only once. Specimen: tumor-infiltrating naive CD4+ T cells sorted from the breast tumor. This sample's subset: naive CD4+ T cells, CD4+CD45RA+CD25-. Receptors originate from a female donor with breast cancer.

This clonotype was picked up a small number of times. The chain couples TRBV20-1 to TRBJ2-7; maybe TRBD1 (6 bases). Germline V gene sequence: CDR1 DFQATT, CDR2 SNEGSKA (reference sequence). This CDR3 region has 14 residues. The V and J ends lost 6 bases and 3 bases respectively, with 18 bases between them. The chain's CDR3 is CSAPDRDKRYEQYF. Here the CDR3 DNA reads TGCAGTGCGCCCGACCGGGACAAACGCTACGAGCAGTACTTC.

This clonotype is judged medium-sized (0.01 to 0.1%). The CDR3 DNA reads as TGCAGTGCTAGAGAGACGACCGCCTATGGCTACACCTTC. Its protein is CSARETTAYGYTF. The chain recombines TRBV20-1 with TRBJ1-2; D not resolved. The CDR3 runs to 13 residues. Germline V gene sequence: CDR1 DFQATT, CDR2 SNEGSKA (reference sequence). Trimming left V 0 bases short and J 4 bases short, with 9 bases between.

This clonotype was seen more than once but under ten times. The chain has TRBV20-1 and TRBJ2-5; TRBD1 matches at 8 bases. This CDR3 has 16 amino acids. Germline V gene lookup returns CDR1 DFQATT and CDR2 SNEGSKA (reference sequence). V was clipped by 4 bases and J by 2 bases; unmatched bases: 12. The CDR3 loop is CSATTPGTGLQETQYF. CDR3 nucleotide sequence: TGCAGTGCTACCACTCCCGGGACAGGCCTACAAGAGACCCAGTACTTC.

V usage is TRBV7-3 and J usage is TRBJ1-1; no definite D call. The CDR3 has 13 amino acids. Trimming took 5 bases from V and 0 from J, leaving 7 bases between them. From germline, CDR1 is SGHTA and CDR2 FQGTGA. CDR3 sequence (DNA): TGTGCCAGCAGCCGAAACCTGAACACTGAAGCTTTCTTT. It is translated as CASSRNLNTEAFF.

This chain connects TRBV6-1 to TRBJ2-1; 9 bases match TRBD2. J gave up 8 bases and V 3 bases, and 5 bases lay outside the gene matches. This CDR3 region has 14 residues. Germline loops: CDR1 MNHNS, CDR2 SASEGT. The CDR3 is CASSEGTSLDEQFF. The CDR3 nucleotides read TGTGCCAGCAGTGAGGGGACTAGCCTGGATGAGCAGTTCTTC.

At least ten counts were recorded for this clonotype. CDR3 amino acids: CASSFSSYEQYF. The CDR3 DNA follows: TGTGCCAGCAGCTTCAGCAGCTACGAGCAGTACTTC. The J gene is TRBJ2-7, the V gene TRBV7-9; unclear D gene. The CDR3 is made up of 12 amino acids. The V gene's germline CDR1 is SEHNR and CDR2 FQNEAQ (reference sequence). The V gene lost 3 bases and the J gene lost 3 bases, with 6 bases spanning the gap.

There are many counts of this clonotype. The chain uses TRBV18 and TRBJ2-3; the D gene is possibly TRBD2 (5 bases). Between the trimmed V and J ends, which lost 6 bases and 0 bases, there was a span of 13 bases. The germline CDR1 and CDR2 sequences are KGHSH and LQKENI. The CDR3 spans 15 residues. CDR3 nucleotide sequence: TGTGCCAGCTCCCCCGACTACCTAAGCACAGATACGCAGTATTTT. This encodes CASSPDYLSTDTQYF.

Worth noting for this clonotype: Given a much more abundant clone one base away, this may be a read error. The rearrangement links TRBV12-3 or TRBV12-4 to TRBJ2-1; tentative D call: TRBD2 (6 bases). The CDR3 is made up of 14 amino acids. The V end lost 3 bases, the J end lost 6 bases, and 12 bases lay between the germline ends. The DNA for the CDR3 is TGTGCCAGCAGTTTGGCCGGTAGCGGCAATGAGCAGTTCTTC. As protein: CASSLAGSGNEQFF.

This clonotype counts as medium-sized. The gene calls are TRBV29-1 and TRBJ2-5, with D hard to call. The CDR3 has 14 amino acids. Germline-derived CDR1 and CDR2 are SQVTM and ANQGSEA. V was cut by 2 bases and J by 5 bases, with 15 bases left in between. The CDR3 sequence: CSVEYRPTRETQYF. CDR3 bases: TGCAGCGTTGAATATAGACCAACCCGGGAGACCCAGTACTTC.

Turning to this clonotype: Given a much more abundant clone one base away, this may be a read error. In this CDR3 the conserved last residue, phenylalanine or tryptophan, is missing, so a read error is likely. This chain uses TRBV12-3 or TRBV12-4 with TRBJ1-3; 10 positions match TRBD1. The CDR3 contains 16 residues. The V gene end was trimmed by 6 bases and the J gene end by 4 bases; junction bases not matched to a gene: 9. The CDR3: CASSRDRGQYGNTIYC. The CDR3 bases are TGTGCCAGCAGCAGAGACAGGGGGCAATACGGAAACACCATATATTGT.

For this clonotype: A read error may produce the germline difference seen at one junction end. The CDR3 is CATSLDRENSGNQPQHF. The DNA of the CDR3 is TGTGCCACCAGCCTCGACAGGGAGAACAGTGGCAATCAGCCCCAGCATTTT. The rearrangement uses TRBV11-2 and TRBJ1-5; 7 nucleotides agree with TRBD1. The CDR3 has 17 residues. The germline gives CDR1 SGHAT, CDR2 FQNNGV.

The sample holds many counts of this clonotype. This rearrangement joins TRBV18 to TRBJ1-2; TRBD1 might be the D (5 bases). Germline CDR1 reads KGHSH; CDR2 reads LQKENI. V shed 4 bases and J shed 7 bases, with 16 bases lying between them. The CDR3 spans 14 residues. In DNA, the CDR3 is TGTGCCAGCTCACGGGGCAAAGAGGTGTCTGGCTACACCTTC. Protein: CASSRGKEVSGYTF.

Regarding this clonotype: This may stem from a read error, because a much larger clone lies one nucleotide away. The chain couples TRBV11-3 to TRBJ2-5, with 7 nucleotides matching TRBD1. CDR1 is SGHNT, CDR2 YENEEA, per germline. Losses at the gene ends were 6 bases for V and 2 bases for J; bases not matched to a gene: 9. The CDR3 consists of 15 residues. This CDR3 is CASRRRQGGQETQYF. CDR3 in DNA: TGTGCCAGCAGACGCCGACAGGGCGGTCAAGAGACCCAGTACTTC. The full variable domain, in which reference TRBV11-3 and TRBJ2-5 provide the parts outside the CDR3, is EAGVVQSPRYKIIEKKQPVAFWCNPISGHNTLYWYLQNLGQGPELLIRYENEEAVDDSQLPKDRFSAERLKGVDSTLKIQPAELGDSAVYLCASRRRQGGQETQYFGPGTRLLVL.

This clonotype is labeled as medium-sized. The chain has TRBV12-3 or TRBV12-4 and TRBJ2-1, with 11 positions matching TRBD2. J was trimmed by 3 bases and V by 5 bases; bases with no gene match: 3. The CDR3 length is 15 residues. The CDR3 DNA reads as TGTGCCAGCAGTCTGCTAGCGGGAGGCTACAATGAGCAGTTCTTC. Translation gives CASSLLAGGYNEQFF.

In regard to this clonotype: This clone may be a read error of a much larger clone one base away. The rearrangement links TRBV5-1 to TRBJ2-1, with TRBD2 identical over 7 bases. Germline V gene lookup returns CDR1 SGHRS and CDR2 YFSETQ. Unmatched junction bases numbered 1, after V lost 2 bases and J lost 2 bases. This CDR3 is built from 14 residues. CDR3: CASSFAGAYNEQFF. The CDR3 DNA reads as TGCGCCAGCAGCTTCGCGGGAGCCTACAATGAGCAGTTCTTC.

In the case of this clonotype: This sequence may be a read error, since a much larger clone differs from it by one base. The V and J genes are TRBV5-1 and TRBJ2-1; 12 bases are shared with TRBD2. CDR1 and CDR2 (germline): SGHRS, YFSETQ. The ends lost 8 bases at V and 4 bases at J; junction bases unmatched: 7. This CDR3 comprises 15 residues. The CDR3 nucleotides read TGCGCCAGTCCCACCGGGACTAGCGGGTACAATGAGCAGTTCTTC. As protein: CASPTGTSGYNEQFF.

Judged by abundance, this clonotype is medium-sized. The rearrangement joins TRBV2 to TRBJ2-3, with TRBD1 as a possible D gene (7 bases). With 5 bases removed from V and 5 bases from J, the gap between germline ends came to 11 bases. The CDR3 covers 13 residues. Germline CDR1 SNHLY, CDR2 FYNNEI. CDR3 DNA sequence: TGTGCCAGCAGTAGACAGGGAGGAGATACGCAGTATTTT. It is translated as CASSRQGGDTQYF.